These T cell receptor beta chains were read from a single sample in a study of T cell clonotyping in hematopoietic cell transplantation. Sequencing was performed with immunoSEQ multiplex PCR; in TCRdb, only in-frame clones are kept and a portion is missing. The sample lists over 4,000 clones; around 30% were seen once. The input for sequencing was peripheral blood mononuclear cells, taken before stem cell transplant. These receptors originate from a man aged 45-65 years with myelofibrosis. Some clones in this sample may be carry-over from other donors' samples. The CDR3 runs from the conserved cysteine through the conserved F or W. The order of the fields is CDR3 protein, CDR3 DNA, J gene, D gene, V gene, clone size. A D gene is named only where the DNA matches it firmly. The listing skips clone size in some rows; elsewhere it reads once, few, many or a size class.

CDR3aa: CASSSRRSSYEQYF
CDR3nt: TGTGCCAGCAGCTCTAGACGGAGCTCCTACGAGCAGTACTTC
j_gene: TRBJ2-7
d_gene: .
v_gene: TRBV5-4
abundance: .

CDR3aa: CAWMAGETEAFF
CDR3nt: TGTGCCTGGATGGCAGGGGAAACTGAAGCTTTCTTT
j_gene: TRBJ1-1
d_gene: .
v_gene: TRBV30
abundance: .

CDR3aa: CASSEQGTVGQPQHF
CDR3nt: TGTGCCAGCAGTGAGCAGGGTACGGTGGGTCAGCCCCAGCATTTT
j_gene: TRBJ1-5
d_gene: .
v_gene: TRBV6-1
abundance: .

CDR3aa: CASSYISGYTF
CDR3nt: TGTGCCAGCAGTTACATCTCTGGCTACACCTTC
j_gene: TRBJ1-2
d_gene: .
v_gene: TRBV5-6
abundance: .

CDR3aa: CAWEQISYEQYF
CDR3nt: TGTGCCTGGGAACAGATTTCCTACGAGCAGTACTTC
j_gene: TRBJ2-7
d_gene: .
v_gene: TRBV30
abundance: .

CDR3aa: CAWSTGPYGYTF
CDR3nt: TGTGCCTGGAGTACGGGGCCCTATGGCTACACCTTC
j_gene: TRBJ1-2
d_gene: .
v_gene: TRBV30
abundance: .

CDR3aa: CASSQGFYEWQYF
CDR3nt: TGTGCCAGCAGCCAAGGGTTCTACGAGTGGCAGTACTTC
j_gene: TRBJ2-7
d_gene: .
v_gene: TRBV14
abundance: few

CDR3aa: CASSQDTTAVSPLHF
CDR3nt: TGTGCCAGCAGCCAAGATACCACCGCGGTATCACCCCTCCACTTT
j_gene: TRBJ1-6
d_gene: .
v_gene: TRBV4-2
abundance: .

CDR3aa: CAWSPGSGDYNEQFF
CDR3nt: TGTGCCTGGAGTCCGGGTAGCGGTGACTACAATGAGCAGTTCTTC
j_gene: TRBJ2-1
d_gene: .
v_gene: TRBV30
abundance: .

CDR3aa: CASRRNKEGPAFF
CDR3nt: TGTGCCAGCAGACGCAATAAGGAGGGCCCAGCTTTCTTT
j_gene: TRBJ1-1
d_gene: .
v_gene: TRBV6-5
abundance: once

CDR3aa: CASRPGGLGYEQYF
CDR3nt: TGTGCCAGCAGGCCGGGGGGCCTGGGGTACGAGCAGTACTTC
j_gene: TRBJ2-7
d_gene: .
v_gene: TRBV28
abundance: .

CDR3aa: CASSEFDTQYF
CDR3nt: TGTGCCAGCAGTGAATTTGATACGCAGTATTTT
j_gene: TRBJ2-3
d_gene: .
v_gene: TRBV25-1
abundance: .

CDR3aa: CAWSDSGVSTDTQYF
CDR3nt: TGTGCCTGGAGTGATAGCGGGGTTAGCACAGATACGCAGTATTTT
j_gene: TRBJ2-3
d_gene: TRBD2
v_gene: TRBV30
abundance: .

CDR3aa: CAWSRVSVDTEAFF
CDR3nt: TGTGCCTGGAGCCGTGTTAGTGTGGACACTGAAGCTTTCTTT
j_gene: TRBJ1-1
d_gene: .
v_gene: TRBV30
abundance: few

CDR3aa: CASSQVSLTSGTYEQYF
CDR3nt: TGTGCCAGCAGCCAAGTAAGTCTGACTAGCGGGACCTACGAGCAGTACTTC
j_gene: TRBJ2-7
d_gene: TRBD2
v_gene: TRBV4-2
abundance: .

CDR3aa: CASSGPGQGSYEQYF
CDR3nt: TGTGCCAGCAGTGGACCGGGACAGGGCTCCTACGAGCAGTACTTC
j_gene: TRBJ2-7
d_gene: TRBD1
v_gene: TRBV6-5
abundance: few

CDR3aa: CSVWANTEAFF
CDR3nt: TGCAGTGTTTGGGCGAACACTGAAGCTTTCTTT
j_gene: TRBJ1-1
d_gene: .
v_gene: TRBV20-1
abundance: .

CDR3aa: CASSESVGLDHEQYF
CDR3nt: TGTGCCAGCAGTGAATCGGTGGGGCTTGACCACGAGCAGTACTTC
j_gene: TRBJ2-7
d_gene: .
v_gene: TRBV25-1
abundance: .

CDR3aa: CSVEDQGYEQYF
CDR3nt: TGCAGCGTTGAAGATCAGGGTTACGAGCAGTACTTC
j_gene: TRBJ2-7
d_gene: .
v_gene: TRBV29-1
abundance: .

CDR3aa: CARSPTGGETQYF
CDR3nt: TGTGCCCGCAGCCCGACAGGGGGAGAGACCCAGTACTTC
j_gene: TRBJ2-5
d_gene: TRBD1
v_gene: TRBV5-6
abundance: .

CDR3aa: CAWSRGQSGNQPQHF
CDR3nt: TGTGCCTGGAGCCGCGGGCAGTCGGGAAATCAGCCCCAGCATTTT
j_gene: TRBJ1-5
d_gene: .
v_gene: TRBV30
abundance: .

CDR3aa: CASSLAGGPGETQYF
CDR3nt: TGTGCCAGCAGCCTAGCGGGGGGGCCGGGAGAGACCCAGTACTTC
j_gene: TRBJ2-5
d_gene: TRBD2
v_gene: TRBV11-2
abundance: few

CDR3aa: CASSYSGADEKLFF
CDR3nt: TGTGCCAGCAGTTACTCGGGAGCGGACGAAAAACTGTTTTTT
j_gene: TRBJ1-4
d_gene: .
v_gene: TRBV6-5
abundance: few

CDR3aa: CASNPPYSSITGGYTF
CDR3nt: TGTGCCAGCAACCCGCCTTATTCCTCAATAACTGGTGGCTACACCTTC
j_gene: TRBJ1-2
d_gene: .
v_gene: TRBV5-7
abundance: .

CDR3aa: CSVRQEETQYF
CDR3nt: TGCAGCGTTCGACAGGAAGAGACCCAGTACTTC
j_gene: TRBJ2-5
d_gene: .
v_gene: TRBV29-1
abundance: few

CDR3aa: CAWSGQYEQYF
CDR3nt: TGTGCCTGGAGTGGTCAATACGAGCAGTACTTC
j_gene: TRBJ2-7
d_gene: .
v_gene: TRBV30
abundance: medium-sized

CDR3aa: CASSREDEQFF
CDR3nt: TGTGCCAGCAGCCGGGAGGATGAGCAGTTCTTC
j_gene: TRBJ2-1
d_gene: TRBD2
v_gene: TRBV11-3
abundance: few

CDR3aa: CASIGLAGGETQYF
CDR3nt: TGTGCCAGCATCGGACTAGCGGGGGGAGAGACCCAGTACTTC
j_gene: TRBJ2-5
d_gene: TRBD2
v_gene: TRBV6-5
abundance: .

CDR3aa: CASSRQMNTEAFF
CDR3nt: TGTGCCAGCAGCCGACAGATGAACACTGAAGCTTTCTTT
j_gene: TRBJ1-1
d_gene: .
v_gene: TRBV14
abundance: few

CDR3aa: CASSYSRIPNTEAFF
CDR3nt: TGTGCCAGCAGTTACTCGAGAATCCCGAACACTGAAGCTTTCTTT
j_gene: TRBJ1-1
d_gene: .
v_gene: TRBV6-5
abundance: few

CDR3aa: CASSGAYEQYF
CDR3nt: TGTGCCAGCAGTGGGGCCTACGAGCAGTACTTC
j_gene: TRBJ2-7
d_gene: .
v_gene: TRBV25-1
abundance: .

CDR3aa: CASSLTGDDYGYTF
CDR3nt: TGTGCCAGCAGCTTGACAGGGGACGACTATGGCTACACCTTC
j_gene: TRBJ1-2
d_gene: TRBD1
v_gene: TRBV7-8
abundance: .

CDR3aa: CASSLAPGGPNYGYTF
CDR3nt: TGTGCCAGCAGTTTGGCCCCAGGGGGCCCTAACTATGGCTACACCTTC
j_gene: TRBJ1-2
d_gene: TRBD1
v_gene: TRBV28
abundance: .

CDR3aa: CAWSWESNQPQHF
CDR3nt: TGTGCCTGGAGCTGGGAAAGCAATCAGCCCCAGCATTTT
j_gene: TRBJ1-5
d_gene: .
v_gene: TRBV30
abundance: .

CDR3aa: CASIKQGVPYEQYF
CDR3nt: TGTGCCAGCATCAAACAGGGGGTCCCCTACGAGCAGTACTTC
j_gene: TRBJ2-7
d_gene: TRBD1
v_gene: TRBV5-6
abundance: few

CDR3aa: CAWMAGGHSNQPQHF
CDR3nt: TGTGCCTGGATGGCCGGGGGCCATAGCAATCAGCCCCAGCATTTT
j_gene: TRBJ1-5
d_gene: .
v_gene: TRBV30
abundance: .

CDR3aa: CAWSVGSGTEAFF
CDR3nt: TGTGCCTGGAGTGTGGGATCGGGCACTGAAGCTTTCTTT
j_gene: TRBJ1-1
d_gene: .
v_gene: TRBV30
abundance: few

CDR3aa: CAWSSQYEQYF
CDR3nt: TGTGCCTGGAGCAGTCAATACGAGCAGTACTTC
j_gene: TRBJ2-7
d_gene: .
v_gene: TRBV30
abundance: .

CDR3aa: CASSESEESAQETQYF
CDR3nt: TGTGCCAGCAGTGAATCAGAGGAGAGCGCCCAAGAGACCCAGTACTTC
j_gene: TRBJ2-5
d_gene: .
v_gene: TRBV2
abundance: medium-sized

CDR3aa: CAWATSGSYNEQFF
CDR3nt: TGTGCCTGGGCGACTAGCGGGAGCTACAATGAGCAGTTCTTC
j_gene: TRBJ2-1
d_gene: TRBD2
v_gene: TRBV30
abundance: few

CDR3aa: CASSLMGTEAFF
CDR3nt: TGTGCCAGCAGCTTAATGGGAACTGAAGCTTTCTTT
j_gene: TRBJ1-1
d_gene: .
v_gene: TRBV7-2
abundance: .

CDR3aa: CASSPDRANYGYTF
CDR3nt: TGTGCCAGCAGTCCTGACAGGGCGAACTATGGCTACACCTTC
j_gene: TRBJ1-2
d_gene: TRBD1
v_gene: TRBV6-5
abundance: .

CDR3aa: CSVGAPGFESGQYF
CDR3nt: TGCAGCGTTGGGGCCCCAGGGTTTGAGTCCGGGCAGTACTTC
j_gene: TRBJ2-7
d_gene: .
v_gene: TRBV29-1
abundance: .

CDR3aa: CAWSQGGNSYEQYF
CDR3nt: TGTGCCTGGAGCCAGGGAGGGAACTCCTACGAGCAGTACTTC
j_gene: TRBJ2-7
d_gene: TRBD2
v_gene: TRBV30
abundance: .

CDR3aa: CASTPLAHRTDTQYF
CDR3nt: TGTGCCAGCACCCCTCTGGCACACCGCACAGATACGCAGTATTTT
j_gene: TRBJ2-3
d_gene: .
v_gene: TRBV2
abundance: few

CDR3aa: CASSQAPYQPQHF
CDR3nt: TGCGCCAGCAGCCAAGCCCCTTATCAGCCCCAGCATTTT
j_gene: TRBJ1-5
d_gene: .
v_gene: TRBV4-1
abundance: .

CDR3aa: CAWSANRGEAFF
CDR3nt: TGTGCCTGGAGTGCGAACAGGGGTGAAGCTTTCTTT
j_gene: TRBJ1-1
d_gene: TRBD1
v_gene: TRBV30
abundance: few

CDR3aa: CASSLVPGNEQYF
CDR3nt: TGTGCCAGCAGCTTAGTGCCAGGGAACGAGCAGTACTTC
j_gene: TRBJ2-7
d_gene: .
v_gene: TRBV7-2
abundance: .

CDR3aa: CASSLDGQPQHF
CDR3nt: TGTGCCAGCAGTTTGGATGGGCAGCCCCAGCATTTT
j_gene: TRBJ1-5
d_gene: .
v_gene: TRBV28
abundance: .

CDR3aa: CASRFLGTTLYEQYF
CDR3nt: TGTGCCAGCAGATTCCTCGGGACTACCCTCTACGAGCAGTACTTC
j_gene: TRBJ2-7
d_gene: TRBD2
v_gene: TRBV5-6
abundance: once